Listed below are T cell receptor beta chains from one sample, sequenced in a study of cytomegalovirus exposure and HLA in healthy donors. Profiling relied on immunoSEQ multiplex PCR, and the TCRdb table lists in-frame clones only, not all of them. The sample includes about 160,000 clones, 85% to 90% seen only once; the top ten take 2.5% to 3%. The sample comprised PBMCs. The receptor source for this set is a man between 18 and 35 years old in good health and CMV-seronegative. Each CDR3 is given without its conserved first and last residue. Fields, in order: CDR3 protein, V gene, J gene.

ASSFYGGRARGTQY	TRBV28	TRBJ2-3
ASSPGGSGNYEQY	TRBV5-1	TRBJ2-7
AISESKRGKSYQPQH	TRBV10-3	TRBJ1-5
ASSLPVTGGNQETQY	TRBV5-4	TRBJ2-5
ASSSDGQNEKLF	TRBV5-1	TRBJ1-4
ASSIADGTDTQY	TRBV19	TRBJ2-3
ASTSLGGNQPQH	TRBV28	TRBJ1-5
ASSPGNSQETQY	TRBV18	TRBJ2-5
ASSDRGNNQPQH	TRBV6-1	TRBJ1-5
ASTTGVGGAEQY	TRBV5-1	TRBJ2-7
ASSLTRGNYEQY	TRBV7-9	TRBJ2-7
ASSELRQGATDTQY	TRBV25-1	TRBJ2-3
ATSRDGTGFSGNTIY	TRBV15	TRBJ1-3
ASKSGLSNTGELF	TRBV27	TRBJ2-2
ASSLLLGHVHYEQY	TRBV5-4	TRBJ2-7
ASSFIPSTNEKLF	TRBV27	TRBJ1-4
ASRAPLSYEQY	TRBV19	TRBJ2-7
ASSLSSTNQPQH	TRBV18	TRBJ1-5
ASSLSTGARPYEQY	TRBV28	TRBJ2-7
ATGQSTTGELF	TRBV2	TRBJ2-2
ASSYGGVAEAF	TRBV6-5	TRBJ1-1
ASSVGGLASTSEQY	TRBV28	TRBJ2-7
ASSRDSYGYT	TRBV5-1	TRBJ1-2
ASSSRDRVYYEQY	TRBV28	TRBJ2-7